The subject of this entry is one T cell receptor (beta chain). The antigen remains undetermined. This sample is part of a study of cytomegalovirus exposure and HLA in healthy donors. Findings and caveats of the study: Some public TCRs appeared in many individuals, while most sequences were rare. A previous analysis found most TCR beta V segments productive roughly 87% or roughly 30% of the time.

PCR primers comprised 60 Vbeta and 13 Jbeta primers. Only in-frame clones appear in the TCRdb table, and some are missing; sequencing was by immunoSEQ multiplex PCR. The sample has around 150,000 clones; 61% are singletons. Sequenced: PBMCs. This clonotype was sampled from a male donor in good health and CMV-seronegative.

CDR3 sequence: CASSLGTGDGYTF. The CDR3 DNA reads TGTGCCAGCAGCTTAGGGACAGGGGATGGCTACACCTTC. The rearrangement uses TRBV13 and TRBJ1-2, with 8 bases identical to TRBD1. The length of the CDR3 is 13 residues. Germline trimming cut 0 bases from V and 6 bases from J; bases unmatched to any gene: 0. CDR1 PRHDT and CDR2 FYEKMQ come from the germline V gene (reference sequence).